Listed here are 20 T cell receptor beta chains from one sample, sequenced in a study of CD8 T cells in ankylosing spondylitis. TCRdb used MiXCR to reprocess the 5' RACE reads, holding one entry per CDR3 protein. The sample includes some 350,000 distinct CDR3 sequences, roughly 15% of them seen just once. Sequences were obtained from blood, either unsorted or a sorted T cell fraction (not recorded which). These receptors originate from a male donor with ankylosing spondylitis or in good health (not recorded which).

This clonotype was found a few times. The chain has TRBV20-1 and TRBJ2-2, with 8 bases matching TRBD2. This CDR3 region has 16 residues. V shed 5 bases and J 4 bases; nucleotides not matched to a gene: 12. Germline-derived CDR1 and CDR2 are DFQATT and SNEGSKA (reference sequence). The CDR3 loop reads CSAGPTGLVGTGELFF. CDR3 in DNA: TGCAGTGCTGGCCCGACGGGACTAGTGGGCACCGGGGAGCTGTTTTTT.

The V gene is TRBV3-1, the J gene TRBJ1-4; D unresolved. Germline assignment: CDR1 LGHDT and CDR2 YNNKEL (reference sequence). Trimming took 1 base from V and 5 from J, leaving 5 bases between them. The CDR3 is made up of 13 amino acids. The CDR3 DNA reads as TGTGCCAGCAGCCAAGCGGAAAATGAAAAACTGTTTTTT. Translated: CASSQAENEKLFF.

This sequence joins TRBV10-3 and TRBJ2-1; TRBD2 matches 10 bases. The CDR3 has 14 residues. V was clipped by 8 bases and J by 7 bases; unmatched bases: 8. The germline CDR1 and CDR2 sequences are ENHRY and SYGVKD. The CDR3 DNA is TGTGCCATCGGTAATCTAGCGGGAGAAAATGAGCAGTTCTTC. Protein sequence: CAIGNLAGENEQFF.

This clonotype was recorded at least ten times. This chain links TRBV12-3 or TRBV12-4 with TRBJ2-7; 8 bases match TRBD1. J gave up 6 bases and V 6 bases, and 10 bases lay outside the gene matches. The CDR3 sequence is 14 residues long. The CDR3: CASSPTGTGSEQYF. The CDR3 DNA reads as TGTGCCAGCAGCCCTACCGGGACAGGAAGCGAGCAGTACTTC.

This clonotype has a handful of counts. V is TRBV6-5 and J is TRBJ2-1; 8 bases fit TRBD2. The ends lost 4 bases at V and 6 bases at J; junction bases unmatched: 8. Germline loops: CDR1 MNHEY, CDR2 SVGAGI. CDR3 size: 15 residues. The CDR3 is CASSFIAGRVNEQFF. In DNA, the CDR3 is TGTGCCAGCAGTTTCATAGCGGGAAGGGTCAATGAGCAGTTCTTC.

The V call is TRBV6-2 or TRBV6-3, the J call TRBJ2-2, with 9 bases matching TRBD2. The CDR3 runs to 16 residues. Germline V lookup: CDR1 MNHEY, CDR2 SVGEGT. V lost 6 bases to trimming and J lost 5 bases; unmatched junction nucleotides: 10. This chain's CDR3 is CASSRPLAGETGELFF. In DNA, the CDR3 is TGTGCCAGCAGCCGCCCTTTAGCGGGGGAGACCGGGGAGCTGTTTTTT.

This chain joins TRBV18 and TRBJ1-1; a possible D gene is TRBD1 (6 bases). The CDR3 totals 15 residues. V dropped 3 bases and J dropped 4 bases, with 15 bases sitting between them. From germline, CDR1 is KGHSH and CDR2 LQKENI. This CDR3 is CASSPRGQSATEAFF. CDR3 bases: TGTGCCAGCTCACCGCGGGGGCAGTCCGCCACTGAAGCTTTCTTT.

This clonotype was detected a few times. This rearrangement joins TRBV5-1 to TRBJ2-2; D may be TRBD1 or TRBD2 (5 bases each). V lost 0 bases, J lost 5 bases, and 14 bases lay in between. The CDR3 is 16 amino acids. Germline V gene lookup returns CDR1 SGHRS and CDR2 YFSETQ. This CDR3 is CASSLGQHGGTGELFF. The CDR3, as DNA: TGCGCCAGCAGCTTGGGACAGCATGGAGGTACCGGGGAGCTGTTTTTT.

This chain uses TRBV6-1 with TRBJ2-7, with TRBD2 identical over 9 bases. Trimming took 6 bases from V and 0 from J; bases not matched to a gene: 6. The CDR3 runs 15 residues. Germline CDR1 MNHNS, CDR2 SASEGT. The CDR3 DNA sequence: TGTGCCAGCAGGAGAAGCGGGAGGAGCTCCTACGAGCAGTACTTC. It is translated as CASRRSGRSSYEQYF.

This sequence joins TRBV20-1 and TRBJ2-1, with 7 bases aligning to TRBD2. The CDR3 length is 16 residues. V shed 5 bases and J 0 bases; nucleotides not matched to a gene: 10. CDR1 DFQATT and CDR2 SNEGSKA come from the germline V gene (reference sequence). This chain's CDR3 is CSAVSGSGNSYNEQFF. The CDR3 coding sequence is TGCAGTGCTGTTAGCGGGTCTGGGAACTCCTACAATGAGCAGTTCTTC.

This clonotype was observed at least ten times. The chain links TRBV5-1 to TRBJ2-7; D ambiguous. V gave up 2 bases and J gave up 3 bases, with 9 bases separating them. The CDR3 is 13 residues long. The germline CDR1 and CDR2 sequences are SGHRS and YFSETQ. CDR3 sequence (DNA): TGCGCCAGCAGCTTCCACCGTTACTACGAGCAGTACTTC. This sequence encodes CASSFHRYYEQYF.

The V call is TRBV20-1, the J call TRBJ2-7; weak D call: TRBD2 (5 bases). From germline, CDR1 is DFQATT and CDR2 SNEGSKA (reference sequence). The length of the CDR3 is 15 residues. Here the CDR3 reads CSAYRSGVSSYEQYF. CDR3 nucleotide sequence: TGCAGCGCTTACCGGTCCGGGGTTTCCTCCTACGAGCAGTACTTC.

The chain recombines TRBV6-5 with TRBJ1-2; TRBD1 is a possible D gene (5 bases). V was clipped by 4 bases and J by 8 bases, with 11 bases between them. Germline V lookup: CDR1 MNHEY, CDR2 SVGAGI. The CDR3 totals 12 residues. The CDR3 loop reads CASSSRGSGYTF. The CDR3 nucleotides are TGTGCCAGCAGTTCACGGGGGAGCGGCTACACCTTC.

This clonotype showed up just a few times. This chain joins TRBV2 and TRBJ2-3; either TRBD1 or TRBD2 may supply D (6 bases each). V was shortened by 7 bases and J by 4 bases, with 24 bases between the two germline ends. CDR3 length: 17 amino acids. CDR1 and CDR2 (germline): SNHLY, FYNNEI. This CDR3 reads CASIRFIRGGRSDTQYF. CDR3 coding DNA: TGTGCCAGCATCCGGTTTATCAGGGGTGGGAGGTCAGATACGCAGTATTTT.

The genes are TRBV25-1 and TRBJ2-7, with D perhaps TRBD1 (7 bases). Trimming pared 5 bases from V and 1 base from J, leaving 12 bases between. The CDR3 length is 14 residues. The germline gives CDR1 MGHDK, CDR2 SYGVNS. The DNA for the CDR3 is TGTGCCAGCAGTACCCCAGGGGGGTCCTACGAGCAGTACTTC. As protein: CASSTPGGSYEQYF.

This clonotype appeared a few times. The chain links TRBV7-9 to TRBJ2-7; a weak D match, TRBD2 (6 bases). Trimming removed 5 bases from V and 7 bases from J, with 27 bases in between. CDR3 length: 17 residues. Germline V gene lookup returns CDR1 SEHNR and CDR2 FQNEAQ (reference sequence). The CDR3 nucleotides read TGTGCCAGCAGCCGAGCGGGTAAAAAAGGGCCACTACAAGAGCAGTACTTC. It codes for CASSRAGKKGPLQEQYF.

In its sample, this clonotype was seen a few times. The rearrangement links TRBV20-1 to TRBJ2-5, with D tentatively TRBD2 (5 bases). CDR3 length: 13 residues. CDR1 DFQATT and CDR2 SNEGSKA come from the germline V gene (reference sequence). V was trimmed by 6 bases and J by 4 bases, leaving 15 bases between them. The CDR3 nucleotides read TGCAGTGCCGCTAGCTCGCACGCAGAGACCCAGTACTTC. It specifies CSAASSHAETQYF.

In this sample, this clonotype turned up a few times. V and J are TRBV29-1 and TRBJ1-1; D unclear. The V gene's germline CDR1 is SQVTM and CDR2 ANQGSEA. The CDR3 runs to 14 residues. V was trimmed by 5 bases and J by 2 bases, leaving 15 bases between them. The CDR3, as DNA: TGCAGCGTTTCGGATCCGGGGTTAAACACTGAAGCTTTCTTT. Its translation: CSVSDPGLNTEAFF.

V and J are TRBV6-1 and TRBJ2-6; D is unclear. CDR3 length equals 15 residues. Per germline, CDR1 MNHNS and CDR2 SASEGT. The V end was cut by 0 bases, the J end by 4 bases, with 7 bases between. In nucleotides, the CDR3 is TGTGCCAGCAGTGAAGCAGGGTACGGGGCCAACGTCCTGACTTTC. This codes for CASSEAGYGANVLTF.

The V call is TRBV12-3 or TRBV12-4, the J call TRBJ2-7; the D gene is possibly TRBD2 (5 bases). V was cut by 3 bases and J by 5 bases, with 17 bases left in between. The CDR3 covers 15 residues. The CDR3 here is CASSFEGAFVNEQYF. CDR3 in DNA: TGTGCCAGCAGTTTTGAGGGCGCATTCGTCAACGAGCAGTACTTC.